The count of the clone carrying this T cell receptor (beta chain) is one. Looked up from germline, CDR1 is MDHEN and CDR2 is SYDVKM. This CDR3 is 15 amino acids long. V lost 7 bases, J lost 2 bases, and 10 bases stayed unmatched. Produced via immunoSEQ multiplex PCR; TCRdb's table is partial and in-frame only. The top ten hold less than 9% of the sample, which has about 130,000 clones, over 75% seen once. The data were taken from a study of T cell responses to AZD1222 COVID-19 vaccine. The clonotype originates from an adult in good health. The specimen comprised peripheral blood, sampled on day 0 of AZD1222 vaccination. J is TRBJ1-2 and V is TRBV28, with 7 bases lining up with TRBD1. CDR3 region: CASTHPQGRNYGYTF. The CDR3 DNA reads TGTGCCAGCACCCACCCACAGGGGCGCAACTATGGCTACACCTTC.